Listed here are 2 T cell receptor beta chains from one sample, sequenced in a study of blood T cell repertoires in COVID-19 (dated by TCRdb to about 2020). Library generation was performed with the immunoSEQ multiplex PCR assay. In its TCRdb copy, this immuneACCESS table keeps in-frame sequences only and misses some clones. Where compared with another copy, unresolved V genes explain less than half of these, and the others have no known cause. The sample records roughly 86,000 clones, 90% to 95% of which are singletons. The ten most abundant clones make up under 2% of the sample. The sequencing input was peripheral blood. The receptors were gathered from a woman aged 45-65 years in a cohort sampled during active COVID-19.

The gene calls are TRBV3-1 (or the pseudogene TRBV3-2) and TRBJ1-1; D gene unclear. In germline, CDR1 is LGHDT, CDR2 YNNKEL (reference sequence). The CDR3 extends over 15 amino acids. V was trimmed by 4 bases and J by 7 bases, leaving 19 bases between them. CDR3 coding DNA: TGTGCCAGCAGCCCCCTGTTGTGGCAGGTTAATGAAGCTTTCTTT. The encoded protein is CASSPLLWQVNEAFF.

J is TRBJ1-3 and V is TRBV3-1 (or the pseudogene TRBV3-2); possible D gene TRBD1, 5 bases. The ends were cut back, 7 bases at V and 3 bases at J, with 16 bases in the middle. CDR1 LGHDT and CDR2 YNNKEL come from the germline V gene (reference sequence). This CDR3 region has 15 residues. The CDR3 sequence is CASNQGNAVGNTIYF. The CDR3 nucleotides read TGTGCCAGCAACCAGGGTAACGCGGTTGGAAACACCATATATTTT.